Given below is one T cell receptor beta chain in context. The data derive from a study of cytomegalovirus exposure and HLA in healthy donors. A multiplex PCR was run with 60 Vbeta primers and 13 Jbeta primers. Produced via immunoSEQ multiplex PCR; TCRdb's table is partial and in-frame only. In the table there are about 150,000 clones, roughly 78% of which are singletons. This CDR3 has 13 residues. With 8 bases clipped from V and 2 bases from J, the junction kept 5 bases outside the gene matches. Germline assignment: CDR1 ENHRY and CDR2 SYGVKD. The chain combines TRBV10-3 with TRBJ2-7; 8 bases agree with TRBD1. The sample consisted of PBMCs. This TCR was recovered from a man aged 50 to 59 in good health and CMV-seropositive. The CDR3 nucleotides are TGTGCCATCTCGAGACAGGGGACCTACGAGCAGTACTTC. Translating it yields CAISRQGTYEQYF.